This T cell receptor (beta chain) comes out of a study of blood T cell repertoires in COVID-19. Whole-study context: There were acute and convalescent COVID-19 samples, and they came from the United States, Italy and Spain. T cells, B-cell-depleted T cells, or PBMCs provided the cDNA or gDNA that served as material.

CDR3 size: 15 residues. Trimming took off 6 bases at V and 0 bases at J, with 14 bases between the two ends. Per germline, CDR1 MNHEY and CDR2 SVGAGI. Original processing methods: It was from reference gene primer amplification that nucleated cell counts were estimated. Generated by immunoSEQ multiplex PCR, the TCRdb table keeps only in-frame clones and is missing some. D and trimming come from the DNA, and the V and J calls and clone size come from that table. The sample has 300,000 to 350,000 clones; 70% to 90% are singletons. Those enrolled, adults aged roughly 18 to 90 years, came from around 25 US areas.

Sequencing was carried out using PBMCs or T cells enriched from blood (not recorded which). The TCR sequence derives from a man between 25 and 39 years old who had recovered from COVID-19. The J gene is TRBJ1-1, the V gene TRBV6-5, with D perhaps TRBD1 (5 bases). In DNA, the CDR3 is TGTGCCAGCAGGTCCCCGGAGGGGATGAACACTGAAGCTTTCTTT. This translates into CASRSPEGMNTEAFF.